This T cell receptor (beta chain) was sequenced during a study of T-cell memory formation after mild COVID-19. Study observations and caveats: The authors did not confirm SARS-CoV-2 specificity of second-wave clones peaking day 37.

To note about this clonotype: Its antigen is currently unknown. The junction and the germline gene differ at one end; a read error may be behind it.

Germline CDR1 and CDR2: SGDLS and YYNGEE. The CDR3 loop spans 18 amino acids. Constant-segment primers served in 5'RACE that generated TCR alpha and TCR beta cDNA libraries bearing sample barcodes and UMIs. In TCRdb, the 5' RACE reads were re-called with MiXCR into one record per CDR3 protein. This sample has roughly 280,000 distinct CDR3 sequences, with approximately 7.6% found just once. Sequencing was done on a sample of PBMCs or a T cell subset sorted from them (not recorded which). This TCR was recovered from a man between 18 and 29 years old who had mild COVID-19 (a few samples of this study predate the infection). Cell type and time point are not known. This chain links TRBV9 with TRBJ1-2, with 9 bases aligning to TRBD1. This chain's CDR3 is CASSVEVSVRTGVYGYTF. As DNA, the CDR3 is TGTGCCAGCAGCGTAGAAGTAAGCGTGAGGACAGGGGTCTATGGCTACACATTC.